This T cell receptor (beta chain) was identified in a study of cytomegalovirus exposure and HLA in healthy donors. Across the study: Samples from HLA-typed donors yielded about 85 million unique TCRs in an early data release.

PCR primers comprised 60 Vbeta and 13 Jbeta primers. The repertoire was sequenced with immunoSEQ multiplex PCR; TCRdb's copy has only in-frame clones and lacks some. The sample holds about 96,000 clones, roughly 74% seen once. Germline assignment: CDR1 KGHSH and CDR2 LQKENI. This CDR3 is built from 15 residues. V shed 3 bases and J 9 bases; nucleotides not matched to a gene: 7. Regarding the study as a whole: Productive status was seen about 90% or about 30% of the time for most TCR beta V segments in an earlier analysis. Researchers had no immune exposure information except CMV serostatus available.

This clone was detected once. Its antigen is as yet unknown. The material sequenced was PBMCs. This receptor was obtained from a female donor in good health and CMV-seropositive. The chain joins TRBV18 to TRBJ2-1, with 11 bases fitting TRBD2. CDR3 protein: CASSPSTGTSGEQFF. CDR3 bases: TGTGCCAGCTCACCTTCTACTGGGACTAGCGGTGAGCAGTTCTTC.